The rows below give T cell receptor beta chains drawn from one sample of a study of control samples from healthy donors and cancer patients. Repertoires were generated with immunoSEQ multiplex PCR, while TCRdb's copy carries only in-frame clones and drops some. The sample carries about 230,000 clones, approximately 80% recorded once. Sequencing was carried out using PBMCs. The source is a woman in her sixties or seventies with lung cancer. Each CDR3 is given with its conserved first and last residue. D genes are given only for firm matches. A row's size may be missing; if present it is once, few, many or a size class.

TRBV27	TRBJ2-1	NA	TRBD1	TGTGCCAGCAGGCCTTCACAGGGGAGCTCCTACAATGAGCAGTTCTTC	CASRPSQGSSYNEQFF
TRBV2	TRBJ2-3	NA	NA	TGTGCCAGCAGGCTGACAGCCTCTAGCACAGATACGCAGTATTTT	CASRLTASSTDTQYF
TRBV28	TRBJ2-7	NA	NA	TGTGCCAGCAGTTTATTAGGCCCCTACGAGCAGTACTTC	CASSLLGPYEQYF
TRBV6-2/TRBV6-3	TRBJ2-3	NA	TRBD1	TGTGCCAGCAGTTACGCGGACAGGCCCCCATTACAGGCAGATACGCAGTATTTT	CASSYADRPPLQADTQYF
TRBV6-1	TRBJ2-5	NA	NA	TGTGCCAGCAGTGATCGAGGGGCCCAAGAGACCCAGTACTTC	CASSDRGAQETQYF
TRBV2	TRBJ2-1	NA	TRBD2	TGTGCCAGCAGTGGGGGACTAGCGGGTCGTCTAGGGGAGCAGTTCTTC	CASSGGLAGRLGEQFF
TRBV11-3	TRBJ2-2	NA	TRBD2	TGTGCCAGCAGCGATCTACGTGGGGGGGGCACCGGGGAGCTGTTTTTT	CASSDLRGGGTGELFF
TRBV15	TRBJ1-1	NA	TRBD1	TGTGCCACCAGCAGAGAAGACAGGGGGAACACTGAAGCTTTCTTT	CATSREDRGNTEAFF
TRBV5-1	TRBJ2-3	NA	TRBD1	TGCGCCAGCAGTCCAGGGACAGTCACAGATACGCAGTATTTT	CASSPGTVTDTQYF
TRBV19	TRBJ1-1	NA	TRBD1	TGTGCCAGTAGTATGGGAATGGGGACAGGGGGCTCGAACACTGAAGCTTTCTTT	CASSMGMGTGGSNTEAFF
TRBV4-2	TRBJ2-7	NA	NA	TGTGCCAGCAGCCAAGAACCCCGGGGTGGGCACGAGCAGTACTTC	CASSQEPRGGHEQYF
TRBV6-5	TRBJ2-5	NA	NA	TGTGCCAGCAGTTTCGCGCAGGAAGAGACCCAGTACTTC	CASSFAQEETQYF
TRBV28	TRBJ1-1	NA	NA	TGTGCCAGCAGTCGGGGCATGAACACTGAAGCTTTCTTT	CASSRGMNTEAFF
TRBV10-3	TRBJ2-5	NA	NA	TGTGCCATCAGTGGAGGCGCCAAAGGACCCCAAGAGACCCAGTACTTC	CAISGGAKGPQETQYF
TRBV5-6	TRBJ1-6	few	NA	TGTGCCAGCAGCTTGGGAGGGAGTTCCTCGGGGTCACCCCTCCACTTT	CASSLGGSSSGSPLHF
TRBV21-1	TRBJ2-7	NA	NA	TGTGCCAGCAGGCTGACAGGGGCTTACTCCTACGAGCAGTACTTC	CASRLTGAYSYEQYF
TRBV2	TRBJ1-3	NA	NA	TGTGCCAGCAGTGGACAGCTTTCTGGAAACACCATATATTTT	CASSGQLSGNTIYF
TRBV5-4	TRBJ1-2	NA	NA	TGTGCCAGCAGCTTGAGTGGGGGAAACAACTATGGCTACACCTTC	CASSLSGGNNYGYTF
TRBV29-1	TRBJ2-1	NA	NA	TGCAGCGGGGCCGCTGCGGATGCCTACAATGAGCAGTTCTTC	CSGAAADAYNEQFF
TRBV18	TRBJ2-5	NA	NA	TGTGCCAGCTCACCAGTGGCCGTGGGAGAGACCCAGTACTTC	CASSPVAVGETQYF
TRBV5-1	TRBJ2-7	NA	NA	TGCGCCAGCAGCTCGGACTCCCTAACCTACGAGCAGTACTTC	CASSSDSLTYEQYF
TRBV7-8	TRBJ1-1	NA	NA	TGTGCCAGCAGCTTAGCGGCGGGCGGGACTGAAGCTTTCTTT	CASSLAAGGTEAFF
TRBV7-9	TRBJ1-1	NA	TRBD1	TGTGCCAGCAGCTTAACCTCGGGACAGGGAGGCACTGAAGCTTTCTTT	CASSLTSGQGGTEAFF
TRBV10-3	TRBJ2-1	NA	NA	TGTGCCATCAGTGAGTCTAACTACAATGAGCAGTTCTTC	CAISESNYNEQFF
TRBV11-2	TRBJ1-2	NA	NA	TGCGCCAGCAGCCCCGGGTGGGGATCGAACTATGGCTACACCTTC	CASSPGWGSNYGYTF
TRBV5-1	TRBJ2-3	NA	TRBD2	TGCGCCAGCCAAAGCGGGGTAGCTGTAGATACGCAGTATTTT	CASQSGVAVDTQYF
TRBV10-3	TRBJ2-5	NA	NA	TGTGCCATCAGTCGAACTCCGGACGGACGACAAGAGACCCAGTACTTC	CAISRTPDGRQETQYF
TRBV5-1	TRBJ2-5	few	NA	TGCGCCAGCAGACGGGACGCGGAGACCCAGTACTTC	CASRRDAETQYF
TRBV7-2	TRBJ2-7	NA	NA	TGTGCCAGCAGCTTAGGGGCGGGACATCCCTACGAGCAGTACTTC	CASSLGAGHPYEQYF
TRBV6-5	TRBJ2-5	NA	TRBD2	TGTGCCAGCAGCCAATCTAGCGGGGGCTTTGAGACCCAGTACTTC	CASSQSSGGFETQYF
TRBV30	TRBJ1-2	NA	NA	TGTGCCTGGAACCCACGTTTTATCGGGCGTGACTATGGCTACACCTTC	CAWNPRFIGRDYGYTF
TRBV18	TRBJ1-3	NA	NA	TGTGCCAGCTCACGAGGATTGGGAACAGACGGAAACACCATATATTTT	CASSRGLGTDGNTIYF
TRBV5-5	TRBJ2-1	few	NA	TGTGCCAGCAGCTTACGTCACCCTACGGCATACGATGAGCAGTTCTTC	CASSLRHPTAYDEQFF
TRBV30	TRBJ2-3	NA	TRBD2	TGTGCCTGGAGTGTCGGGAGCGGGAGTTTCGATACGCAGTATTTT	CAWSVGSGSFDTQYF
TRBV19	TRBJ2-5	NA	NA	TGTGCCAGTAGTATAGATTTCGGAGCAGAGACCCAGTACTTC	CASSIDFGAETQYF
TRBV5-4	TRBJ2-3	NA	NA	TGTGCCAGCAGCGATTCTACCGAAACATTGGATACGCAGTATTTT	CASSDSTETLDTQYF
TRBV9	TRBJ2-5	NA	NA	TGTGCCAGCAGCGTAGAGGAGACCCAGTACTTC	CASSVEETQYF
TRBV5-1	TRBJ1-4	few	TRBD1	TGCGCCAGCAGCCTCGGAGGGGGCGACGAAAAACTGTTTTTT	CASSLGGGDEKLFF
TRBV19	TRBJ2-5	NA	NA	TGTGCCAGTAGTTCTCCAGGGTCATGGGAGACCCAGTACTTC	CASSSPGSWETQYF
TRBV7-3	TRBJ1-5	few	NA	TGTGCCAGCAGCCAGGACGGAAATCAGCCCCAGCATTTT	CASSQDGNQPQHF
TRBV9	TRBJ2-7	NA	TRBD1	TGTGCCAGCAGCGTAGCTGGACAGGGGAGTAACGAGCAGTACTTC	CASSVAGQGSNEQYF